This T cell receptor beta chain appears in the sequencing data of a study of shared clonotypes between healthy human individuals. Points from the study as a whole: A reduction in generation probabilities was seen for non-shared clonotypes relative to those shared by all four donors.

Germline V gene data show CDR1 as ENHRY and CDR2 as SYGVKD. J lost 1 base, V lost 10 bases, and 7 bases had no gene match. The CDR3 consists of 14 residues. The assay was run at deep level. Here immunoSEQ multiplex PCR was the method, and the copy in TCRdb shows in-frame clones only, minus some. The sample includes roughly 1 million clones, about 77% of them seen just once. Concerning this clone itself: The antigen remains undetermined.

This chain connects TRBV10-3 to TRBJ1-5; 7 nucleotides agree with TRBD1. The receptor was isolated from a man younger than 35 in good health. The sequenced sample was memory CD4+ T cells sorted from blood. Subset reported: CD45RA-negative fraction. CDR3 protein: CATDRAASNQPQHF. The CDR3 bases are TGTGCCACAGACAGGGCGGCGAGCAATCAGCCCCAGCATTTT.